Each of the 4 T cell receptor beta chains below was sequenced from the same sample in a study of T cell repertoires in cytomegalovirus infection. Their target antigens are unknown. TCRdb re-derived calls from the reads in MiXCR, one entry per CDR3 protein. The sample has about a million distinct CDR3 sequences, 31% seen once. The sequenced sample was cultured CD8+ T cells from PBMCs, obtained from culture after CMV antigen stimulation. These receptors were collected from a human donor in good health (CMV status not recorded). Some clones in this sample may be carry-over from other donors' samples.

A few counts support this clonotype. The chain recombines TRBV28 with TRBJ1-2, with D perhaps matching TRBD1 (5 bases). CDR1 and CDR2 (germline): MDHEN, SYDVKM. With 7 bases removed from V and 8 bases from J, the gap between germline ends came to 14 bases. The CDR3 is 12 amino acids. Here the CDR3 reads CASTPIGEGYTF. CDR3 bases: TGTGCCAGCACCCCTATAGGGGAAGGCTACACCTTC.

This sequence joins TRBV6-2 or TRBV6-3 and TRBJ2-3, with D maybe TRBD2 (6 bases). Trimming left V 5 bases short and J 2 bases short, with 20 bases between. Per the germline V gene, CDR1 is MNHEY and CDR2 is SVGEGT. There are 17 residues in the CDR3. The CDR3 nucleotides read TGTGCCAGCAGTCCCGGAGAAACTAGCTACCTCACAGATACGCAGTATTTT. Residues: CASSPGETSYLTDTQYF.

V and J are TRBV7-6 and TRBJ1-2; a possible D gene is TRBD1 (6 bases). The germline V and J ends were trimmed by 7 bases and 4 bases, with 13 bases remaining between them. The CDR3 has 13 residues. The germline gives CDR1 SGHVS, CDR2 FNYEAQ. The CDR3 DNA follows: TGTGCCAGCAAAGGGGCAGGGGCCTATGGCTACACCTTC. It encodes CASKGAGAYGYTF.

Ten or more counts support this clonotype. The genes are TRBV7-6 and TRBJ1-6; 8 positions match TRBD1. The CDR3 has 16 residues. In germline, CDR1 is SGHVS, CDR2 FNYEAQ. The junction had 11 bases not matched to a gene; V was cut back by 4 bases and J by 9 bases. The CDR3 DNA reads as TGTGCCAGCAGCTCCTTGGACAGGGATAGTGTTTCACCCCTCCACTTT. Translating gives CASSSLDRDSVSPLHF.